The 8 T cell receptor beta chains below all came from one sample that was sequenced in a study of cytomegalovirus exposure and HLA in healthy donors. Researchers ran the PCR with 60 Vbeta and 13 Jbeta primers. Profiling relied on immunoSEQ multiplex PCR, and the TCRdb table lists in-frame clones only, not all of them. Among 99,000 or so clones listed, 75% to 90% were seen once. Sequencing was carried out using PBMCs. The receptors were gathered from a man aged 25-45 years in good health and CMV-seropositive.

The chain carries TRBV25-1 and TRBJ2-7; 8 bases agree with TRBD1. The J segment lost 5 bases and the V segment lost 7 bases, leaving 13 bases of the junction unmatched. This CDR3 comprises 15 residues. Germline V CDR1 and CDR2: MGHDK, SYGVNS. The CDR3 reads CASTQPGTGTNEQYF. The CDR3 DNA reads TGTGCCAGCACCCAGCCCGGGACAGGTACCAACGAGCAGTACTTC.

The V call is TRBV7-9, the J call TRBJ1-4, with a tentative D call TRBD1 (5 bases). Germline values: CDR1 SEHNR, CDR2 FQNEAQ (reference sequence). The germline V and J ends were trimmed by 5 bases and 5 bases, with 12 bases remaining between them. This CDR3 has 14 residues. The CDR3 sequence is CASSGGTENEKLFF. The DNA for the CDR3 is TGTGCCAGCAGCGGGGGGACGGAGAATGAAAAACTGTTTTTT.

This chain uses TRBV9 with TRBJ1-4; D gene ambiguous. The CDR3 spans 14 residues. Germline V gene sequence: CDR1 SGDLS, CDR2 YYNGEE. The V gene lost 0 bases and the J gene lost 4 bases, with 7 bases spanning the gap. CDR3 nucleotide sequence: TGTGCCAGCAGCGTAGCGATCGGTAATGAAAAACTGTTTTTT. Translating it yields CASSVAIGNEKLFF.

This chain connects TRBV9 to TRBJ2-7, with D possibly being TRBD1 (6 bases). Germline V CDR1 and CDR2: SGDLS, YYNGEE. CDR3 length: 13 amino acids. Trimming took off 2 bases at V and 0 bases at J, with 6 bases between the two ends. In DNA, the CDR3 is TGTGCCAGCAGCGTGGGGGCCTCCTACGAGCAGTACTTC. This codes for CASSVGASYEQYF.

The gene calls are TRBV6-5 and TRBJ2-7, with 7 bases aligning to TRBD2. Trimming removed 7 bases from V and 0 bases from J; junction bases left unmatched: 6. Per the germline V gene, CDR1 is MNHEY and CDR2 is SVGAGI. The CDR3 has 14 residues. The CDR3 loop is CASTPGGFSYEQYF. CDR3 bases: TGTGCCAGCACCCCGGGGGGTTTCTCCTACGAGCAGTACTTC.

CDR3: CASSLAGVSSYEQYF. The CDR3 bases are TGTGCCAGCAGCTTAGCGGGGGTGAGCTCCTACGAGCAGTACTTC. The rearrangement joins TRBV11-2 to TRBJ2-7, with D possibly TRBD2 on 6 matching bases. Per germline, CDR1 SGHAT and CDR2 FQNNGV. The CDR3 extends over 15 amino acids. Trimming left V 1 base short and J 0 bases short, with 10 bases between.

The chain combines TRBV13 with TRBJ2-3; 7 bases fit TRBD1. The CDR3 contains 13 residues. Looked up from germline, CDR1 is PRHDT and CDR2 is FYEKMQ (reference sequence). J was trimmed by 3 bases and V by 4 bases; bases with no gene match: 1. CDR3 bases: TGTGCCAGCAGCTACAGGGGAACAGATACGCAGTATTTT. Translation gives CASSYRGTDTQYF.

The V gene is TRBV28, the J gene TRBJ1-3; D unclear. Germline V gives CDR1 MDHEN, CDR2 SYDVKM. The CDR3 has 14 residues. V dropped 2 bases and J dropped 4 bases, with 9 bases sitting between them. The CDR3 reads CASSLRPGGNTIYF. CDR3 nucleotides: TGTGCCAGCAGTTTAAGGCCCGGGGGAAACACCATATATTTT.